A single TCR beta chain is shown here with its context. Its matching antigen is unknown. This CDR3 region has 13 residues. Germline loops: CDR1 SGHTA, CDR2 FQGNSA. The authors generated TCR beta cDNA through 5'RACE template switching with UMIs. TCRdb reanalyzed the 5' RACE reads, giving one entry per CDR3 protein sequence and no DNA. With around 550,000 distinct CDR3 sequences in the sample, the ten largest clones hold around 4%. This sample was taken from a study of T cells expressing NK-cell markers. Study information: Investigators obtained TCR beta repertoires from sorted CD3+CD56+NKG2C+, CD3+CD56+NKG2C- and CD3+CD56-NKG2C+ T cells. HCMV seropositivity marked most of the eight sequenced donors; one was seronegative.

Study-wide results and caveats: For four donors, these clonotypes were likewise the leading ones in the CD3+CD56-NKG2C+ fraction.

This chain connects TRBV7-2 to TRBJ2-1; there is no DNA to check the TCRdb D call of TRBD1. The sequenced sample was blood T cells: a sorted CD56 or NKG2C T cell subset, CD4+ or CD8+ T cells, or bulk PBMC T cells (not recorded which). This receptor was identified in a man younger than 30 in good health. The CDR3 region is CASSLHKGGEQFF.